This T cell receptor beta chain was observed in a study of a mutant IDH1 vaccine in newly diagnosed glioma. Study details: Antecedent treatment encompassed radiotherapy, temozolomide, or their combination; the majority received both.

About this clone: Its antigen is currently unknown.

The time point denotes: baseline, week 1 (first vaccination visit). Treatment meaning: pre-vaccination baseline after standard-of-care therapy. Using immunoSEQ multiplex PCR, the repertoire was profiled, and TCRdb retains in-frame clones only, with some absent. The sample comprises 68,000 or so clones, 79% of which are singletons, and around 8.5% rests with the top ten. Study outcomes and limitations: Any relationship between pseudoprogression and changes in top peripheral T cell clonotypes seemed absent.

The clonotype comes from a man aged 50 or older with glioma. The sample was PBMCs, taken from a glioma patient treated with radiotherapy, temozolomide or both.

CDR3 sequence: CASSLSGQVSYEQYF. The CDR3 DNA is TGTGCCAGCAGCTTATCGGGACAGGTCTCCTACGAGCAGTACTTC. The V call is TRBV5-6, the J call TRBJ2-7; 8 bases match TRBD1. V was clipped by 2 bases and J by 0 bases; unmatched bases: 4. The CDR3 spans 15 residues. Germline lookup yields CDR1 SGHDT and CDR2 YYEEEE.